Below are 26 T cell receptor delta chains sequenced from a single sample in a study of γδ T cells in repeated Plasmodium falciparum infection. Bulk repertoires came from Vgamma9/Vdelta2+ or Vdelta2-negative gammadelta T cells flow-sorted from PBMC. TCRdb redid the clone calls on the multiplex PCR reads with CATT. The sample includes around 57,000 delta-chain clones, around 1.7% of them seen just once. Sequences were obtained from gamma-delta T cells from blood. The receptors shown here come from a pool of human donors (malaria-infected and uninfected, not separated).

This clone occurred a few times. A far larger clone is a single base away, which makes a read error likely. Other nucleotide sequences in the sample specify the same CDR3. This sequence joins TRDV2 and TRDJ1, with TRDD3 matching over 9 bases. The J gene is not listed in TCRdb, so it was assigned here from a DNA match to germline. The CDR3 is 18 residues long. Looked up from germline, CDR1 is GEAIGNYY and CDR2 is EKD. J was trimmed by 0 bases and V by 1 base; bases with no gene match: 11. The DNA for the CDR3 is TGTGCCTGTGACACTGGTACCGGGGGATACCCTTACACCGATAAACTCATCTTT. This codes for CACDTGTGGYPYTDKLIF.

By sample share, this clone is medium-sized (0.01 to 0.1%). This sequence joins TRDV2 and TRDJ1; 11 bases are a match to TRDD3. The junction had 17 bases not matched to a gene; V was cut back by 0 bases and J by 0 bases. The CDR3 contains 21 residues. Germline V gives CDR1 GEAIGNYY, CDR2 EKD. This CDR3 reads CACDTVVLGDKPLYYTDKLIF. CDR3 nucleotide sequence: TGTGCCTGTGACACCGTTGTACTGGGGGATAAGCCCCTTTACTACACCGATAAACTCATCTTT.

With regard to this clone: This DNA's translation differs at residue 20 from TCRdb's protein, which comes from a much larger clone; a read error is likely, and the protein shown is translated from the DNA. Here the V gene is TRDV1, but the J gene went uncalled; the D call of TRDD3 is as the table states it, not checked on the DNA. The germline CDR1 and CDR2 sequences are TSWWSYY and QGS. CDR3 length equals 21 residues. As DNA, the CDR3 is TGTGCTCTTGGGGAAATATTTCAACCGAGAGTGTGGGGGACTCACACCGATAAACTCACCTTT. Its protein is CALGEIFQPRVWGTHTDKLTF.

This chain links TRDV2 with TRDJ1; D may match TRDD2 or TRDD3 (7 bases each). Here the J gene came from matching the DNA to germline, since TCRdb omits it. V shed 2 bases and J shed 2 bases, with 23 bases lying between them. The germline gives CDR1 GEAIGNYY, CDR2 EKD. The CDR3 totals 18 residues. CDR3 DNA sequence: TGTGCCTGTGACAACATTCCTACTAATCGGGATACAACCGATAAACTCATCTTT. This codes for CACDNIPTNRDTTDKLIF.

This clone was counted a few times. TCRdb assigns this DNA the protein of a much larger clone, which departs from its translation at residue 12; this likely reflects a read error, and the protein shown comes from translating the DNA. This sequence joins TRDV3 and TRDJ1, with a tentative D call TRDD2 (6 bases). Because TCRdb records no J gene, it was assigned here through a match of the DNA to germline. The CDR3 runs to 20 residues. V was cut by 3 bases and J by 5 bases, with 37 bases left in between. Germline CDR1 and CDR2: TVYSNPD and GDNSRS (reference sequence). The CDR3 DNA is TGTGCCTTCCTTAGCCCCTTTCCTAAAAGGGGGGTACGGAAAGCGGATAAACTCATCTTT. Its translation is CAFLSPFPKRGVRKADKLIF.

This clone has at least ten counts. TCRdb shows a much larger clone's protein in place of this DNA's translation, and the two differ at residue 5, likely through a read error; the protein shown is translated from the DNA. The rearrangement links TRDV1 to TRDJ1, with D tentatively TRDD3 (5 bases). V gave up 9 bases and J gave up 0 bases, with 26 bases separating them. The CDR3 has 18 residues. Germline CDR1 and CDR2: TSWWSYY and QGS. CDR3 bases: TGTGCTCTCAAAAGAGGGGGCCCCCCACGTCCGTACACCGATAAACTCATCTTT. Its translation: CALKRGGPPRPYTDKLIF.

Many counts were recorded for this clone. The protein that TCRdb holds for this DNA derives from a much larger clone and differs from the translated DNA at residue 10, which likely indicates a read error; the protein shown here is translated from the DNA. The chain combines TRDV1 with TRDJ1; D is uncertain. TCRdb supplies no J gene; here it was assigned by aligning the nucleotide sequence to germline. Between the trimmed V and J ends, which lost 0 bases and 2 bases, there was a span of 22 bases. This CDR3 has 19 amino acids. The germline CDR1 and CDR2 sequences are TSWWSYY and QGS. CDR3 nucleotides: TGTGCTCTTGGGGAACTAGAGTCGTCCCAGTCCTTTATTACCGATAAACTCATCTTT. It is translated as CALGELESSQSFITDKLIF.

For this clone: TCRdb has a much larger clone's protein, which differs at residue 18 from the translation of this DNA, likely because of a read error; what is shown is the protein translated from the DNA. V usage is TRDV1 and J usage is TRDJ1; 9 nucleotides align to TRDD3. CDR3 length equals 21 residues. Germline-derived CDR1 and CDR2 are TSWWSYY and QGS. In DNA, the CDR3 is TGTGCTCTTGGGGACCGTATTCACGCTACTGGGGGAAGGCCTGGAACCGATGAACTCATCTTT. Protein product: CALGDRIHATGGRPGTDELIF.

Concerning this clone: Given a far larger clone just one base away, this is likely a sequencing read error. In the same sample, other DNA sequences code for this CDR3. The chain is built from TRDV2 and TRDJ3; D is possibly TRDD3 (5 bases). V was trimmed by 1 base and J by 16 bases, leaving 31 bases between them. From germline, CDR1 is GEAIGNYY and CDR2 EKD. This CDR3 comprises 19 residues. The CDR3 DNA sequence: TGTGCCTGTGACACGGGTGGGGCCCTTAGCTCCTGGGACACACGGCAGATGTTTTTC. Translation gives CACDTGGALSSWDTRQMFF.

This clone has a count of ten or more. The sample contains more than one DNA sequence encoding this CDR3. The rearrangement joins TRDV1 to TRDJ1, with TRDD3 matching over 11 bases. The CDR3 is 23 amino acids. With V trimmed by 2 bases and J by 0 bases, 23 bases remained unmatched. Germline V lookup: CDR1 TSWWSYY, CDR2 QGS. The CDR3 DNA follows: TGTGCTCTTGGGGAAGCCCTGCGTAAGAGGATTTGCTGGGGGATACTGTACACCGATAAACTCATCTTT. Amino acid sequence: CALGEALRKRICWGILYTDKLIF.

This clone was recorded at least ten times. The genes are TRAV29/DV5 and TRDJ1; perhaps TRDD2 as D (5 bases). This CDR3 is 19 amino acids long. V lost 5 bases and J lost 0, with 29 bases in between. Germline loops: CDR1 NSMFDY, CDR2 ISSIKDK. The CDR3 loop is CAALRASSETIAYTDKLIF. CDR3 nucleotides: TGTGCAGCCCTACGCGCCTCCTCGGAGACTATTGCGTACACCGATAAACTCATCTTT. Full variable domain (remainder filled in from reference TRAV29/DV5 and TRDJ1): DQQVKQNSPSLSVQEGRISILNCDYTNSMFDYFLWYKKYPAEGPTFLISISSIKDKNEDGRFTVFLNKSAKHLSLHIVPSQPGDSAVYFCAALRASSETIAYTDKLIFGKGTRVTVEP.

A remark on this clone: Translating this DNA gives a protein that differs at residue 7 from the TCRdb one, which belongs to a much larger clone; a read error is likely, and the protein shown is this translation. This chain links TRDV1 with TRDJ1; 9 nucleotides line up with TRDD3. Per germline, CDR1 TSWWSYY and CDR2 QGS. The CDR3 is 21 amino acids. The CDR3 loop is CALGLPSLPAGLGDRNRGLIF. For the CDR3, the DNA is TGTGCCCTTGGGCTCCCGTCCCTACCGGCAGGTCTGGGGGATCGCAATCGGGGACTCATCTTT.

At least ten counts were recorded for this clone. One base separates it from a far larger clone, so it is likely a read error. Other DNA sequences in the sample encode the same CDR3. The chain recombines TRDV1 with TRDJ1; 8 bases are shared with TRDD2. Germline values: CDR1 TSWWSYY, CDR2 QGS. The CDR3 consists of 14 residues. V shed 6 bases, J shed 7 bases, and the junction held 10 bases outside the gene matches. DNA for the CDR3: TGTGCTCTTGGTCCCTTCCTAGGGTACGGTAAACTCATCTTT. Amino acid sequence: CALGPFLGYGKLIF.

This clone was seen repeatedly, ten times or more. TCRdb's protein, taken from a much larger clone, differs from this DNA's translation at residue 3, likely owing to a read error; the protein displayed comes from the DNA. The chain employs TRDV1 and TRDJ1; 7 bases are a match to TRDD3. The germline gives CDR1 TSWWSYY, CDR2 QGS. The CDR3 totals 17 residues. In DNA form, the CDR3 reads TGTGCTCCTGGGGAATACAGCCTGGGATACTACCGGGATAAACTCATCTTT. Encoded protein: CAPGEYSLGYYRDKLIF.

This chain links TRDV1 with TRDJ1; D is perhaps TRDD2 (6 bases). Germline V gives CDR1 TSWWSYY, CDR2 QGS. CDR3 length equals 19 residues. V lost 0 bases to trimming and J lost 3 bases, with 23 bases between them. Here the CDR3 reads CALGELAFQPPYRPDKLIF. As DNA, the CDR3 is TGTGCTCTTGGGGAACTGGCCTTCCAACCTCCATACCGCCCCGATAAACTCATCTTT.

This clone occurred a few times. Only one base separates this from a far larger clonotype, so it likely reflects a read error. This sample includes further DNA sequences coding for the same CDR3. The V gene is TRDV1, the J gene TRDJ1; 13 bases match TRDD3. The J gene is not listed in TCRdb, so it was assigned here from a DNA match to germline. After removal of 0 bases from V and 10 bases from J, the junction contained 32 bases not matched to a gene. Germline V gene data show CDR1 as TSWWSYY and CDR2 as QGS. The CDR3 is made up of 24 amino acids. The DNA of the CDR3 is TGTGCTCTTGGGGAACTAGTCCCTAGCTATAAGCTAGCGTCGACTGGGGGATACGCTTTAACACTCATCTTT. Translation gives CALGELVPSYKLASTGGYALTLIF.

This clone rates as medium-sized. Other DNA sequences within the sample encode an identical CDR3. The chain employs TRDV1 and TRDJ1; TRDD3 matches 10 bases. CDR1 and CDR2 from the germline V gene are TSWWSYY and QGS. The CDR3 has 18 amino acids. The V and J ends lost 4 bases and 1 base, in that order; junction bases with no gene match: 12. CDR3 in amino acids: CALGATQYWGIPTDKLIF. DNA of the CDR3: TGTGCTCTTGGGGCCACGCAATACTGGGGGATCCCCACCGATAAACTCATCTTT.

At least ten counts were recorded for this clone. Given a far larger clone just one base away, this is likely a sequencing read error. The sample contains more than one DNA sequence encoding this CDR3. The rearrangement links TRDV1 to TRDJ1; D gene uncertain. The germline CDR1 and CDR2 sequences are TSWWSYY and QGS. V lost 4 bases, J lost 2 bases, and 29 bases lay in between. This CDR3 is 20 amino acids long. In DNA form, the CDR3 reads TGTGCTCTTGGGGCAATACCGGGAGATTTAAAAGGGCGTAAGACCGATAAACTCATCTTT. This encodes CALGAIPGDLKGRKTDKLIF.

This clone was recorded a few times. TCRdb has a much larger clone's protein, which differs at residue 21 from the translation of this DNA, likely because of a read error; what is shown is the protein translated from the DNA. The gene calls are TRDV1 and TRDJ1; 13 bases fit TRDD3. The germline CDR1 and CDR2 sequences are TSWWSYY and QGS. This CDR3 contains 26 residues. The ends lost 1 base at V and 6 bases at J; junction bases unmatched: 35. The CDR3 here is CALGEPNQTPILGDTGTLLKAHKLIF. CDR3 coding DNA: TGTGCTCTTGGGGAACCGAACCAAACACCCATACTGGGGGATACGGGAACCCTATTAAAAGCTCATAAACTCATCTTT.

This clone was counted only a few times. Only one base separates this from a far larger clonotype, so it likely reflects a read error. This sample also contains other DNA sequences that code for the same CDR3. CDR3: CALGDTHGRNYWGIPPSLYTDKLIF. CDR3 DNA: TGTGCCCTTGGGGATACCCACGGGAGGAACTACTGGGGGATACCCCCATCCTTGTACACAGATAAACTCATCTTT. The chain links TRDV1 to TRDJ1; 12 nucleotides line up with TRDD3. The V gene's germline CDR1 is TSWWSYY and CDR2 QGS. CDR3 length equals 25 residues.

This clone has a handful of counts. The translation of this DNA and the TCRdb protein of a much larger clone differ at residue 12, probably owing to a read error; the protein shown here is translated from the DNA. V gene TRDV1 combines with J gene TRDJ1; TRDD3 agrees at 13 bases. Trimming took 1 base from V and 0 from J; bases not matched to a gene: 26. Germline V gives CDR1 TSWWSYY, CDR2 QGS. The CDR3 is made up of 25 amino acids. CDR3 sequence reads: CALGEPHRLPVCTGGYAGYTDKLIF. The CDR3 DNA is TGTGCTCTTGGGGAACCCCACAGGCTTCCTGTATGTACTGGGGGATACGCCGGGTACACCGATAAACTCATCTTT.

This clone was seen only a few times. The protein TCRdb lists belongs to a much larger clone and differs from this DNA's translation at residue 8, which points to a read error; the protein shown is made from the DNA. V is TRDV1 and J is TRDJ1, with a weak D call TRDD3 (5 bases). TCRdb lists no J gene, so it was determined here by aligning the DNA to germline. The germline V gene encodes CDR1 TSWWSYY and CDR2 QGS. This CDR3 has 19 residues. The V end was cut by 6 bases, the J end by 1 base, with 27 bases between. CDR3 amino acids: CALGPYSQGNSRPTDKLIF. In nucleotides, the CDR3 is TGTGCTCTTGGCCCTTACTCCCAGGGGAACTCGCGTCCCACCGATAAACTCATCTTT.

A note on this clone: The protein held in TCRdb is that of a much larger clone and does not match this DNA's translation at residue 10, likely because of a read error; the protein shown is translated from the DNA. The V gene is TRDV2, the J gene TRDJ3; TRDD3 aligns across 8 bases. TCRdb is silent on the J gene; assignment here came from matching the DNA to germline. The CDR3 totals 19 residues. Germline V gives CDR1 GEAIGNYY, CDR2 EKD. The trim removed 0 bases at V and 0 bases at J, leaving 6 bases unmatched. The CDR3 DNA reads as TGTGCCTGTGACACCGCGGACTGGGGGGGCTCCTGGGACACCCGACAGATGTTTTTC. It codes for CACDTADWGGSWDTRQMFF.

Comment on this clone: The protein held in TCRdb is that of a much larger clone and does not match this DNA's translation at residue 14, likely because of a read error; the protein shown is translated from the DNA. The chain recombines TRDV3 with TRDJ1, with TRDD3 matching 9 bases. Germline V CDR1 and CDR2: TVYSNPD, GDNSRS (reference sequence). The CDR3 has 28 amino acids. V was pared by 2 bases and J by 0 bases, with 46 bases of the junction left unmatched. The CDR3 bases are TGTGCCTTTTACCCCCACCTCCTACAAGTAAACCTCGGGATAAGATTCTGGGGGATCTCCCCTAACACCGATAAACTCATCTTT. It specifies CAFYPHLLQVNLGIRFWGISPNTDKLIF.

As to this clone: A far more abundant clone sits one base away, making this likely a read error. Other DNA sequences of this sample code for an identical CDR3. This chain uses TRDV1 with TRDJ1; D gene uncertain. The CDR3 has 16 residues. In germline, CDR1 is TSWWSYY, CDR2 QGS. The CDR3, as DNA: TGTGCTCTTGGGGAAATCCGTCAGGGGTACACCGACAAACTCATCTTT. Its protein is CALGEIRQGYTDKLIF.

This clone has more than one count but fewer than ten. Since a far larger clone is one base different, this is likely a read error. Additional DNA sequences in this sample encode the identical CDR3. This rearrangement joins TRDV1 to TRDJ1, with 7 bases identical to TRDD3. The J gene comes from matching the DNA to germline here; TCRdb lacks it. The CDR3 loop spans 23 amino acids. From germline, CDR1 is TSWWSYY and CDR2 QGS. The chain's CDR3 is CALGAWLPPRGGIVSLFADKLIF. CDR3 bases: TGTGCTCTTGGGGCCTGGCTCCCTCCCCGGGGGGGGATTGTTTCCCTCTTCGCCGACAAACTCATCTTT.